The 11 T cell receptor beta chains reported below all come from one sample, sequenced in a study of T cells of healthy individuals. TCRdb fed the 5' RACE reads into MiXCR, producing one record per CDR3 protein. The sample includes tens of thousands of distinct CDR3 sequences, 4% to 5.5% of them seen just once. The receptors derive from a female donor in good health.

This clonotype showed up many times. V gene TRBV4-3 combines with J gene TRBJ2-7, with 11 bases identical to TRBD2. Trimming at V came to 4 bases and at J to 3 bases, leaving 5 bases not matched to a gene. The CDR3 is made up of 15 amino acids. In germline, CDR1 is LGHNA, CDR2 YSLEER. The DNA for the CDR3 is TGCGCCAGCAGCCCCCGACTAGCGGGACGCTACGAGCAGTACTTC. This sequence encodes CASSPRLAGRYEQYF.

This clonotype has at least ten counts. The chain employs TRBV12-3 or TRBV12-4 and TRBJ2-3; no firm D call. There are 15 residues in the CDR3. Between the trimmed V and J ends, which lost 4 bases and 1 base, there was a span of 12 bases. The CDR3 here is CASSSYGLGTDTQYF. As DNA, the CDR3 is TGTGCCAGCAGTTCCTACGGTCTGGGCACAGATACGCAGTATTTT.

This clonotype has at least ten counts. V gene TRBV7-8 combines with J gene TRBJ1-5, with D perhaps TRBD1 (6 bases). Germline loops: CDR1 SGHVS, CDR2 FQNEAQ. The CDR3 has 15 residues. The V and J ends lost 2 bases and 7 bases respectively, with 15 bases between them. The DNA of the CDR3 is TGTGCCAGCAGCTTATTCCTGGGGGCGGGACAGCCCCAGCATTTT. It codes for CASSLFLGAGQPQHF.

The CDR3 is CASSVGSGHLTDTQYF. The CDR3 DNA is TGTGCCAGCAGCGTAGGTTCGGGACACCTCACAGATACGCAGTATTTT. The chain links TRBV9 to TRBJ2-3, with D possibly being TRBD1 (6 bases). V was shortened by 0 bases and J by 2 bases, with 13 bases between the two germline ends. There are 16 residues in the CDR3. Germline CDR1 SGDLS, CDR2 YYNGEE.

This rearrangement joins TRBV11-2 to TRBJ1-4; TRBD1 matches at 8 bases. The germline CDR1 and CDR2 sequences are SGHAT and FQNNGV. The CDR3 covers 17 residues. V dropped 4 bases and J dropped 7; count of bases not matched to a gene: 14. The CDR3 DNA reads TGTGCCAGCAGCTCTCTAGTTGTTTCAGGGGGCCTTGAAAAACTGTTTTTT. It encodes CASSSLVVSGGLEKLFF. Complete variable domain (other parts from reference TRBV11-2 and TRBJ1-4): EAGVAQSPRYKIIEKRQSVAFWCNPISGHATLYWYQQILGQGPKLLIQFQNNGVVDDSQLPKDRFSAERLKGVDSTLKIQPAKLEDSAVYLCASSSLVVSGGLEKLFFGSGTQLSVL.

Ten or more counts support this clonotype. This rearrangement joins TRBV18 to TRBJ1-1; D uncertain. Deletions cut 3 bases from V and 2 bases from J, with 4 bases between. In germline, CDR1 is KGHSH, CDR2 LQKENI. This CDR3 comprises 12 residues. The CDR3, as DNA: TGTGCCAGCTCACCGGGTAACACTGAAGCTTTCTTT. Translated, it gives CASSPGNTEAFF. The full variable domain, its missing parts supplied by reference TRBV18 and TRBJ1-1, is NAGVMQNPRHLVRRRGQEARLRCSPMKGHSHVYWYRQLPEEGLKFMVYLQKENIIDESGMPKERFSAEFPKEGPSILRIQQVVRGDSAAYFCASSPGNTEAFFGQGTRLTVV.

The J gene is TRBJ2-7, the V gene TRBV5-4, with 7 positions matching TRBD2. CDR3 length: 16 amino acids. V shed 2 bases and J 1 base; nucleotides not matched to a gene: 9. The germline CDR1 and CDR2 sequences are SGHNT and YYREEE (reference sequence). The CDR3 nucleotides read TGTGCCAGCAGCTTAGCCCGCGGGAGCGGGTCCTACGAGCAGTACTTC. It yields the protein CASSLARGSGSYEQYF.

This clonotype has a count of ten or more. The chain joins TRBV28 to TRBJ2-7; 9 bases align to TRBD2. V dropped 2 bases and J dropped 1; count of bases not matched to a gene: 6. The germline gives CDR1 MDHEN, CDR2 SYDVKM. The CDR3 totals 16 residues. As DNA, the CDR3 is TGTGCCAGCAGTTTAGCTAGCGGGGTCGTTTCCTACGAGCAGTACTTC. Its protein product is CASSLASGVVSYEQYF.

The V call is TRBV2, the J call TRBJ2-3; unclear D gene. Germline lookup yields CDR1 SNHLY and CDR2 FYNNEI. This CDR3 has 15 amino acids. The V end was cut by 7 bases, the J end by 3 bases, with 17 bases between. The DNA of the CDR3 is TGTGCCAGCAATCCTACAGAATTCAGGACAGATACGCAGTATTTT. It codes for CASNPTEFRTDTQYF.

This clonotype was detected ten times or more. The gene calls are TRBV20-1 and TRBJ1-4, with a tentative D call TRBD1 (5 bases). The germline V gene has CDR1 DFQATT and CDR2 SNEGSKA (reference sequence). The CDR3 is 15 amino acids. Trimming took off 5 bases at V and 0 bases at J, with 13 bases between the two ends. CDR3 sequence reads: CSAQRGIATNEKLFF. CDR3 DNA: TGCAGTGCTCAGAGGGGTATAGCAACTAATGAAAAACTGTTTTTT.

This clonotype was found many times. The gene calls are TRBV11-2 and TRBJ1-1, with D tentatively TRBD1 (5 bases). The V and J ends lost 5 bases and 0 bases respectively, with 16 bases between them. The CDR3 sequence is 16 residues long. The germline V gene encodes CDR1 SGHAT and CDR2 FQNNGV. CDR3 protein: CASSGGTATMNTEAFF. CDR3 bases: TGTGCCAGCAGCGGGGGGACCGCTACTATGAACACTGAAGCTTTCTTT.